The rows below give T cell receptor beta chains drawn from one sample of a study of T cell responses to AZD1222 COVID-19 vaccine. Profiling relied on immunoSEQ multiplex PCR, and the TCRdb table lists in-frame clones only, not all of them. The sample lists about 110,000 clones, about 90% occurring once. The sample consisted of peripheral blood, taken 28 days after the second AZD1222 dose. All receptors derive from an adult who received the AZD1222 COVID-19 vaccine. Each CDR3 is given with its conserved first and last residue. Each record gives: J gene, V gene, CDR3 protein.

TRBJ1-2 TRBV5-1 CASSFGGAIGYTF
TRBJ1-6 TRBV25-1 CASSEYRLSYNSPLHF
TRBJ2-7 TRBV11-3 CASSLGVVPPYEQYF
TRBJ1-6 TRBV19 CASSKIGSPLHF
TRBJ2-2 TRBV19 CASRLLGLAGANTGELFF
TRBJ2-5 TRBV7-3 CASSLTGTSGGRETQYF
TRBJ2-1 TRBV7-9 CASSLRGFSYNEQFF
TRBJ2-7 TRBV9 CASSELDGGIYEQYF
TRBJ1-1 TRBV7-9 CASSPRRTGEAFF
TRBJ2-1 TRBV18 CASTRDSLYDEQFF
TRBJ1-2 TRBV29-1 CSVGGQGYGYTF
TRBJ1-6 TRBV30 CAWSVRRGETNSPLHF
TRBJ2-1 TRBV27 CASREPGRTRDEQFF
TRBJ2-5 TRBV5-1 CASSQQETQYF
TRBJ2-1 TRBV5-1 CASSLGAGGPDEQFF
TRBJ1-4 TRBV28 CASSHAPGGEKLFF
TRBJ1-2 TRBV6-5 CASSYLFQGGYTF
TRBJ1-1 TRBV3-1/TRBV3-2 CASSPRMNTEAFF
TRBJ2-2 TRBV5-5 CASSLEGVAGELFF
TRBJ1-2 TRBV6-5 CASSYSSGANYGYTF
TRBJ1-1 TRBV9 CASSIQTGAATEAFF
TRBJ1-2 TRBV10-3 CAISDNSNYGYTF
TRBJ1-1 TRBV19 CASSYTGFGTEAFF
TRBJ1-5 TRBV28 CASSLSAGGNQPQHF
TRBJ2-7 TRBV5-6 CASSFEGTPRYEQYF
TRBJ2-7 TRBV5-4 CASSYGTPGSYEQYF
TRBJ1-2 TRBV15 CATSPRQPTNYGYTF
TRBJ1-2 TRBV24-1 CATSDGYGYTF
TRBJ2-3 TRBV6-5 CASSRRGGGDTQYF
TRBJ1-2 TRBV28 CASSPGQDNGYTF
TRBJ1-1 TRBV6-5 CASSYPGRGEAFF
TRBJ1-1 TRBV9 CASSVASATEAFF
TRBJ2-5 TRBV28 CASVPGDAQETQYF
TRBJ2-1 TRBV4-1 CASSRGLAGGFGNNEQFF
TRBJ1-1 TRBV11-2 CASSYGTGNTEAFF
TRBJ2-2 TRBV3-1/TRBV3-2 CASSQATSGGGELFF